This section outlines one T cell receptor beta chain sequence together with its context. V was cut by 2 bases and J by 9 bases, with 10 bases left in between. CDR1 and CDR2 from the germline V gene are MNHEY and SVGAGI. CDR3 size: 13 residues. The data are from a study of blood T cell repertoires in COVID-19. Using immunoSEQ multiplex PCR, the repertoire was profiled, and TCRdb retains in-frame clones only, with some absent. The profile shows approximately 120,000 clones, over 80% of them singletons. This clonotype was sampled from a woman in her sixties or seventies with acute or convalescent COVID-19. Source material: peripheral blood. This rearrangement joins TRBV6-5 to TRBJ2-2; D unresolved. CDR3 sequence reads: CASSYRVERELFF. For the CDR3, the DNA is TGTGCCAGCAGTTACCGAGTAGAAAGGGAGCTGTTTTTT.